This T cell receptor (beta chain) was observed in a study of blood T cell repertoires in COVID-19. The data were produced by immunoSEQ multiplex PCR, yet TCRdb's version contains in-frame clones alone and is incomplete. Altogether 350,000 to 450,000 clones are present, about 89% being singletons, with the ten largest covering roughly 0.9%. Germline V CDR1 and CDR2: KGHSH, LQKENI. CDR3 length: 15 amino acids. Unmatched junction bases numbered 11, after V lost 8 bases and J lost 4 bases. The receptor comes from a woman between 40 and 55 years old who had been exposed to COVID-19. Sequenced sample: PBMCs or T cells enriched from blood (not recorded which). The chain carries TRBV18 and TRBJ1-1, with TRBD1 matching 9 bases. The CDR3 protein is CASTKQGAQGTEAFF. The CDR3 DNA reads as TGTGCCAGCACAAAACAGGGGGCGCAAGGCACTGAAGCTTTCTTT.